This paragraph covers one T cell receptor beta chain sequence. The CDR3 extends over 11 amino acids. CDR1 and CDR2 (germline): LNHDA, SQIVND (reference sequence). V was cut by 3 bases and J by 6 bases, with 6 bases left in between. This specimen comes from a study of blood T cell repertoires in COVID-19. Sequencing was performed with immunoSEQ multiplex PCR; in TCRdb, only in-frame clones are kept and a portion is missing. Here the sample spans about 240,000 clones, just under 85% being singletons. V usage is TRBV19 and J usage is TRBJ2-7, with D perhaps matching TRBD2 (6 bases). The TCR originated in a woman aged 80 or over with acute or convalescent COVID-19. Sequencing input: peripheral blood. CDR3 amino acids: CASSMRGEQYF. DNA for the CDR3: TGTGCCAGTAGTATGCGGGGCGAGCAGTACTTC.